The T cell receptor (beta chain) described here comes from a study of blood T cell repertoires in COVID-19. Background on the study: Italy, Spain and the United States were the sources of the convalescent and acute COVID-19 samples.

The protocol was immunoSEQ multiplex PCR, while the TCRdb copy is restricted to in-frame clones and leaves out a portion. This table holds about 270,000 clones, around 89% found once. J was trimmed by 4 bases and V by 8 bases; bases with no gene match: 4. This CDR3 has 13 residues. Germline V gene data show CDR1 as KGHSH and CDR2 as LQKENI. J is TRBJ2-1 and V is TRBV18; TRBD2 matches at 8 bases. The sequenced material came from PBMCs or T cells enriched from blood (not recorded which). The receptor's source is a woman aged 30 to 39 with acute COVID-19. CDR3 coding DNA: TGTGCCAGCCTTACTAGCGGATACAATGAGCAGTTCTTC. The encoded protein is CASLTSGYNEQFF. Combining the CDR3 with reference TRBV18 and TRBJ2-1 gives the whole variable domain NAGVMQNPRHLVRRRGQEARLRCSPMKGHSHVYWYRQLPEEGLKFMVYLQKENIIDESGMPKERFSAEFPKEGPSILRIQQVVRGDSAAYFCASLTSGYNEQFFGPGTRLTVL.